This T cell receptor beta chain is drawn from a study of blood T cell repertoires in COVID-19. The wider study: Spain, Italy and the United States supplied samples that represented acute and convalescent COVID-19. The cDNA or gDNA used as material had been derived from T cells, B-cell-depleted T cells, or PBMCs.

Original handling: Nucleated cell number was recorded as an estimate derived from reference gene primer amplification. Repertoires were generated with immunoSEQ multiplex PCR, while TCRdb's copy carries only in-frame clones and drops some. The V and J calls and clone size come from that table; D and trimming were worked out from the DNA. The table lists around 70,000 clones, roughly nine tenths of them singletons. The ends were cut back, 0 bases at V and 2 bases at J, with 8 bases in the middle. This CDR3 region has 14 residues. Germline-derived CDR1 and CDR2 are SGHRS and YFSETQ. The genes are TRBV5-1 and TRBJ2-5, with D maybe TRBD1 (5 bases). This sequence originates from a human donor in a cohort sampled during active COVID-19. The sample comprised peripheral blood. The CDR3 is CASSLVDSQETQYF. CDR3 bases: TGCGCCAGCAGCTTGGTAGACAGTCAAGAGACCCAGTACTTC.